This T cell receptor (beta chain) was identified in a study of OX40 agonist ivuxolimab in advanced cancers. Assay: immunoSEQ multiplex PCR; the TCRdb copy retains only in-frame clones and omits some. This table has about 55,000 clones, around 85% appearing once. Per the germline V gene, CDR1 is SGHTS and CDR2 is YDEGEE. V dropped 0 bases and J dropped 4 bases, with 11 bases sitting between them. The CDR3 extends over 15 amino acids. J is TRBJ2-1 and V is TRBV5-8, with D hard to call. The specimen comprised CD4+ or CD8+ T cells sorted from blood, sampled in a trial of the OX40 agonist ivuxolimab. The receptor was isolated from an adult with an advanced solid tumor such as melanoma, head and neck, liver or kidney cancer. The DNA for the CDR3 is TGTGCCAGCAGCTTGGCCCCAGCGCGGTACAATGAGCAGTTCTTC. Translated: CASSLAPARYNEQFF.